This T cell receptor (beta chain) derives from a study of T cell responses to AZD1222 COVID-19 vaccine. The study, taken as a whole, reports: Nearly half of spike-specific TCRs reportedly target variant regions that are unmutated in the B.1.351 and B.1.1.7 variants. Baseline seropositives among AZD1222 recipients totaled only five to seven.

About this clone: Antigen specificity is unknown.

Sequenced by immunoSEQ multiplex PCR; TCRdb stores in-frame clones only, minus some. The sample includes more than 85,000 clones, 85% to 90% of them seen just once. Trimming cost V 5 bases and J 4 bases, with 11 bases left between them. The CDR3 totals 14 residues. Germline assignment: CDR1 PRHDT and CDR2 FYEKMQ (reference sequence). The receptor was derived from an adult who received the AZD1222 COVID-19 vaccine. The sample was peripheral blood, taken 28 days after the second AZD1222 dose. This chain uses TRBV13 with TRBJ2-2, with a possible D match to TRBD2 (5 bases). The CDR3 nucleotides read TGTGCCAGCAGCGGGAATAGCGTCACCGGGGAGCTGTTTTTT. The encoded protein is CASSGNSVTGELFF.